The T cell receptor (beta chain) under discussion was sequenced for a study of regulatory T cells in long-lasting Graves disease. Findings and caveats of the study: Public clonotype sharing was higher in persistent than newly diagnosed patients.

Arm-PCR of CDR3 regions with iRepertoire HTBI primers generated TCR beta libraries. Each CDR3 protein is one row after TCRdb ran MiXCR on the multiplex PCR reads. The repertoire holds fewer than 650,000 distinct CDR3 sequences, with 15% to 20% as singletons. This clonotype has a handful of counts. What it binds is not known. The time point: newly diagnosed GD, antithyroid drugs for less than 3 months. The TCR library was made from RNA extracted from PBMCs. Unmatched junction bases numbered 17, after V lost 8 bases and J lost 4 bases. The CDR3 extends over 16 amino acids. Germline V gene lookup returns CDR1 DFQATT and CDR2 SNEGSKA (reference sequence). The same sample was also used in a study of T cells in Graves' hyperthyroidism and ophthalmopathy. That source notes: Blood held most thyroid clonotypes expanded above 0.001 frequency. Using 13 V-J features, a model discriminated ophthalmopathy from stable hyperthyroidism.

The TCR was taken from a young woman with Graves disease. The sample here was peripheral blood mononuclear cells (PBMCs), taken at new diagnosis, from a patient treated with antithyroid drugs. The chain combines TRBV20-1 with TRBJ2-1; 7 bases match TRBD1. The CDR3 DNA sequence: TGCAGTCTAGCAAGACCAGGCGCAGGGGGTTACAATGAGCAGTTCTTC. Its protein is CSLARPGAGGYNEQFF.